These 25 T cell receptor beta chains were sequenced from one sample in a study of cytomegalovirus exposure and HLA in healthy donors. Use of 60 Vbeta and 13 Jbeta primers characterized the PCR. Some clones are missing from TCRdb's copy, which holds only in-frame ones; the method was immunoSEQ multiplex PCR. The table lists about 170,000 clones, around 80% of them singletons. What was sequenced was PBMCs. Receptor source: a male donor in good health and CMV-seronegative.

This CDR3 reads CASSIGWLGQHYGYTF. DNA of the CDR3: TGCGCCAGCAGCATTGGATGGTTGGGACAGCACTATGGCTACACCTTC. J is TRBJ1-2 and V is TRBV5-1; 7 bases are shared with TRBD1. The CDR3 consists of 16 residues. Germline lookup yields CDR1 SGHRS and CDR2 YFSETQ. The ends lost 4 bases at V and 3 bases at J; junction bases unmatched: 12. Full variable domain (rest looked up from reference TRBV5-1 and TRBJ1-2): KAGVTQTPRYLIKTRGQQVTLSCSPISGHRSVSWYQQTPGQGLQFLFEYFSETQRNKGNFPGRFSGRQFSNSRSEMNVSTLELGDSALYLCASSIGWLGQHYGYTFGSGTRLTVV.

The table lists this clone with a count of one. The chain carries TRBV7-9 and TRBJ2-1; TRBD2 aligns across 9 bases. The junction had 9 bases not matched to a gene; V was cut back by 1 base and J by 8 bases. Germline values: CDR1 SEHNR, CDR2 FQNEAQ (reference sequence). The CDR3 contains 16 residues. CDR3 sequence reads: CASSLERTSAKDEQFF. CDR3 in DNA: TGTGCCAGCAGCTTAGAGAGGACTAGCGCGAAGGATGAGCAGTTCTTC.

The genes are TRBV6-5 and TRBJ1-4, with 9 bases matching TRBD1. J was trimmed by 8 bases and V by 6 bases; bases with no gene match: 10. The CDR3 totals 15 residues. Per germline, CDR1 MNHEY and CDR2 SVGAGI. CDR3 coding DNA: TGTGCCAGCAGACTACTGACAGGGGGAGAGGAAAAACTGTTTTTT. It specifies CASRLLTGGEEKLFF.

The V and J genes are TRBV5-1 and TRBJ1-1; D perhaps matches TRBD1 (6 bases). The CDR3 has 15 residues. Trimming took 3 bases from V and 5 from J, leaving 17 bases between them. Germline V gene sequence: CDR1 SGHRS, CDR2 YFSETQ. The CDR3 DNA follows: TGCGCCAGCAGCTCCGCCGGGGGGCTAAGGACTGAAGCTTTCTTT. It encodes CASSSAGGLRTEAFF.

The genes are TRBV11-2 and TRBJ1-5; maybe TRBD1 (6 bases). The germline V and J ends were trimmed by 1 base and 7 bases, with 11 bases remaining between them. The CDR3 is 14 residues long. Germline assignment: CDR1 SGHAT and CDR2 FQNNGV. CDR3 sequence: CASSLAGGEQPQHF. The CDR3 nucleotides are TGTGCCAGCAGCTTAGCGGGGGGCGAGCAGCCCCAGCATTTT.

The chain is built from TRBV7-9 and TRBJ2-4; the match to TRBD1 covers 9 bases. V was clipped by 3 bases and J by 3 bases; unmatched bases: 3. The germline gives CDR1 SEHNR, CDR2 FQNEAQ (reference sequence). The CDR3 sequence is 15 residues long. The CDR3 region has the DNA TGTGCCAGCAGCTTTCGACAGGGGGACAAAAACATTCAGTACTTC. As protein: CASSFRQGDKNIQYF.

The genes are TRBV9 and TRBJ2-7, with 12 bases identical to TRBD1. Germline CDR1 is SGDLS and CDR2 is YYNGEE. V dropped 3 bases and J dropped 5; count of bases not matched to a gene: 3. CDR3 length equals 14 residues. The CDR3 DNA is TGTGCCAGCAGCGAGGGGACAGGGGGCGACGAGCAGTACTTC. Its translation: CASSEGTGGDEQYF. The whole variable domain, filled in from reference TRBV9 and TRBJ2-7, reads DSGVTQTPKHLITATGQRVTLRCSPRSGDLSVYWYQQSLDQGLQFLIQYYNGEERAKGNILERFSAQQFPDLHSELNLSSLELGDSALYFCASSEGTGGDEQYFGPGTRLTVT.

This clone came up a few times. The chain joins TRBV7-9 to TRBJ1-2; D is uncertain. The CDR3 spans 13 residues. Germline CDR1 and CDR2: SEHNR and FQNEAQ (reference sequence). Deletions cut 4 bases from V and 2 bases from J, with 8 bases between. In nucleotides, the CDR3 is TGTGCCAGCAGCTCGAGGGAAAACTATGGCTACACCTTC. Protein sequence: CASSSRENYGYTF.

To note about this clone: Sequence at one end of the junction differs from germline and may be a read error. The chain recombines TRBV2 with TRBJ1-3; TRBD1 is a possible D gene (6 bases). CDR3 length equals 12 residues. Germline loops: CDR1 SNHLY, CDR2 FYNNEI. The CDR3 DNA sequence: TGTGCCAGCAGTGTGCTTGACAGGAACCGTTTCTTT. Translated: CASSVLDRNRFF.

This CDR3 reads CASDRDPNRLYTEAFF. CDR3 DNA sequence: TGTGCCAGTGACAGGGACCCCAATCGTTTGTACACTGAAGCTTTCTTT. V and J are TRBV2 and TRBJ1-1; 7 nucleotides match TRBD1. Unmatched junction bases numbered 16, after V lost 9 bases and J lost 3 bases. This CDR3 is built from 16 residues. Germline values: CDR1 SNHLY, CDR2 FYNNEI.

The V and J genes are TRBV2 and TRBJ1-5, with a possible D match to TRBD1 (6 bases). Trimming stripped 6 bases from V and 3 bases from J, with 12 bases between. Germline CDR1 SNHLY, CDR2 FYNNEI. The CDR3 contains 14 residues. The CDR3 bases are TGTGCCAGCAGGAGGGGGGGGACCAATCAGCCCCAGCATTTT. It specifies CASRRGGTNQPQHF.

V is TRBV7-9 and J is TRBJ1-1; D remains ambiguous. The CDR3 is 15 amino acids. V lost 5 bases and J 5 bases, leaving 18 bases between the germline ends. Germline CDR1 SEHNR, CDR2 FQNEAQ (reference sequence). CDR3: CASSNILSPGTEAFF. The CDR3 region has the DNA TGTGCCAGCAGCAATATCTTATCCCCGGGGACTGAAGCTTTCTTT.

This rearrangement joins TRBV19 to TRBJ2-7; 8 bases match TRBD1. The germline CDR1 and CDR2 sequences are LNHDA and SQIVND (reference sequence). The CDR3 totals 15 residues. V shed 4 bases and J 2 bases; nucleotides not matched to a gene: 7. CDR3 region: CASSKGQGLAYEQYF. The CDR3 nucleotides are TGTGCCAGTAGTAAAGGACAGGGCCTAGCCTACGAGCAGTACTTC.

This clone was seen only once. The chain couples TRBV6-5 to TRBJ1-2, with a possible D match to TRBD1 (5 bases). Trimming cost V 0 bases and J 0 bases, with 11 bases left between them. Germline loops: CDR1 MNHEY, CDR2 SVGAGI. CDR3 length equals 16 residues. CDR3 nucleotide sequence: TGTGCCAGCAGTTACTCGAGATCCAGGGCTAACTATGGCTACACCTTC. It translates to CASSYSRSRANYGYTF.

This clone was recorded only once. V usage is TRBV7-8 and J usage is TRBJ2-1, with D uncertain. This CDR3 region has 16 residues. CDR1 SGHVS and CDR2 FQNEAQ come from the germline V gene. The V gene lost 1 base and the J gene lost 12 bases, with 22 bases spanning the gap. CDR3 protein: CASSLGLIQVRLWQFF. Here the CDR3 DNA reads TGTGCCAGCAGCTTAGGTCTGATCCAGGTTCGTCTATGGCAGTTCTTC.

The genes are TRBV19 and TRBJ2-1; perhaps TRBD2 as D (5 bases). The V end lost 3 bases, the J end lost 1 base, and 13 bases lay between the germline ends. The CDR3 is 16 residues long. The germline CDR1 and CDR2 sequences are LNHDA and SQIVND (reference sequence). The chain's CDR3 is CASSIASGRSYNEQFF. CDR3 in DNA: TGTGCCAGTAGTATCGCGTCGGGAAGATCCTACAATGAGCAGTTCTTC.

The CDR3 is CASSPVGRIADTQYF. DNA for the CDR3: TGCGCCAGCAGCCCGGTGGGGCGGATAGCAGATACGCAGTATTTT. The chain couples TRBV5-1 to TRBJ2-3, with a weak D call TRBD1 (5 bases). Germline CDR1 reads SGHRS; CDR2 reads YFSETQ. The CDR3 has 15 residues. V was clipped by 4 bases and J by 4 bases, with 16 bases between them.

This clone came up a few times. This chain connects TRBV2 to TRBJ1-2; maybe TRBD1 (5 bases). The germline gives CDR1 SNHLY, CDR2 FYNNEI. This CDR3 is 12 amino acids long. V was trimmed by 8 bases and J by 5 bases, leaving 12 bases between them. CDR3 protein: CASGAGPYGYTF. CDR3 DNA: TGTGCCAGCGGGGCGGGACCGTATGGCTACACCTTC. The variable domain in full, with the rest retrieved from reference TRBV2 and TRBJ1-2, is EPEVTQTPSHQVTQMGQEVILRCVPISNHLYFYWYRQILGQKVEFLVSFYNNEISEKSEIFDDQFSVERPDGSNFTLKIRSTKLEDSAMYFCASGAGPYGYTFGSGTRLTVV.

The chain recombines TRBV11-2 with TRBJ1-1; D gene unclear. V shed 3 bases and J shed 4 bases, with 6 bases lying between them. Germline CDR1 reads SGHAT; CDR2 reads FQNNGV. This CDR3 spans 12 amino acids. The CDR3 nucleotides read TGTGCCAGCAGCTTCGGTGGCACTGAAGCTTTCTTT. This translates into CASSFGGTEAFF.

The CDR3 loop is CASSLGQGAQPQHF. The CDR3 nucleotides are TGTGCCAGCAGCTTAGGCCAGGGGGCACAGCCCCAGCATTTT. The chain links TRBV13 to TRBJ1-5; 8 bases fit TRBD1. Germline V gene lookup returns CDR1 PRHDT and CDR2 FYEKMQ (reference sequence). The trim removed 0 bases at V and 7 bases at J, leaving 2 bases unmatched. The CDR3 totals 14 residues.

This clone was seen a few times. The gene calls are TRBV12-5 and TRBJ2-6, with TRBD2 matching over 7 bases. Trimming at V came to 5 bases and at J to 0 bases, leaving 16 bases not matched to a gene. The germline CDR1 and CDR2 sequences are LGHNT and FRNRAP. The length of the CDR3 is 20 residues. This chain's CDR3 is CASGLILGGGIFSGANVLTF. The CDR3 region has the DNA TGTGCTAGTGGTCTGATTCTGGGGGGGGGAATTTTCTCTGGGGCCAACGTCCTGACTTTC.

This clone appeared once. V is TRBV30 and J is TRBJ2-3; 9 nucleotides match TRBD1. The V and J ends lost 3 bases and 3 bases, in that order; junction bases with no gene match: 7. Germline V gene data show CDR1 as GTSNPN and CDR2 as SVGIG (reference sequence). The CDR3 loop spans 15 amino acids. The CDR3 region is CAWRAWGQGTDTQYF. DNA for the CDR3: TGTGCCTGGAGAGCCTGGGGACAGGGAACAGATACGCAGTATTTT.

This clone was picked up one time. The chain uses TRBV11-3 and TRBJ2-2, with TRBD2 matching over 8 bases. The germline CDR1 and CDR2 sequences are SGHNT and YENEEA. The CDR3 has 17 residues. V was pared by 5 bases and J by 4 bases, with 12 bases of the junction left unmatched. CDR3 residues: CASSPGREGWGTGELFF. In DNA, the CDR3 is TGTGCCAGCAGCCCCGGCCGGGAGGGGTGGGGCACCGGGGAGCTGTTTTTT.

The CDR3 protein is CASIGAGQNNEQFF. The CDR3, as DNA: TGTGCCAGTATTGGGGCAGGCCAAAACAATGAGCAGTTCTTC. V usage is TRBV19 and J usage is TRBJ2-1; tentatively, D is TRBD1 (5 bases). The V and J ends lost 7 bases and 5 bases respectively, with 15 bases between them. The V gene's germline CDR1 is LNHDA and CDR2 SQIVND (reference sequence). The CDR3 has 14 amino acids.

The chain links TRBV9 to TRBJ2-7; D is undetermined. Germline V lookup: CDR1 SGDLS, CDR2 YYNGEE. V was shortened by 0 bases and J by 2 bases, with 9 bases between the two germline ends. This CDR3 spans 14 amino acids. The CDR3 here is CASSVDSVPYEQYF. The CDR3 coding sequence is TGTGCCAGCAGCGTAGACTCCGTTCCCTACGAGCAGTACTTC.